These T cell receptor beta chains were read from a single sample in a study of human T cells and chemical hapten exposure. TCRdb re-called the RACE reads through MiXCR, storing one row per CDR3 protein. The sample includes 75,000 to 95,000 distinct CDR3 sequences, 9.5% to 11% seen only once; the top ten take under 2.5%. Specimen: whole blood, collected in connection with sensitization to the hapten diphenylcyclopropenone (DPC). The receptors were gathered from a man in his forties or fifties with alopecia areata. Some clones in this sample may be carry-over from other donors' samples. The CDR3 runs from the conserved cysteine through the conserved F or W. Each record gives: D gene, J gene, V gene, clone size, CDR3 protein, CDR3 DNA. D genes are given only for firm matches. Only part of the rows carry a size: once, few, many, or a class if the clone is expanded.

d_call: -; j_call: TRBJ1-2; v_call: TRBV30; clone_size: many; cdr3_aa: CAWNAGGMQGYTF; cdr3_nt: TGTGCCTGGAATGCCGGGGGGATGCAAGGCTACACCTTC
d_call: -; j_call: TRBJ2-2; v_call: TRBV5-5; clone_size: few; cdr3_aa: CASSFAGELFF; cdr3_nt: TGTGCCAGCAGCTTCGCCGGGGAGCTGTTTTTT
d_call: -; j_call: TRBJ2-2; v_call: TRBV14; clone_size: many; cdr3_aa: CASSQDSIGELFF; cdr3_nt: TGTGCCAGCAGCCAAGATTCGATCGGGGAGCTGTTTTTT
d_call: -; j_call: TRBJ1-4; v_call: TRBV30; clone_size: few; cdr3_aa: CAWSLGNEKLFF; cdr3_nt: TGTGCCTGGAGTTTAGGGAATGAAAAACTGTTTTTT
d_call: -; j_call: TRBJ1-5; v_call: TRBV5-4; clone_size: many; cdr3_aa: CASSLDLGEPNQPQHF; cdr3_nt: TGTGCCAGCAGCTTGGACCTCGGAGAACCCAATCAGCCCCAGCATTTT
d_call: -; j_call: TRBJ2-3; v_call: TRBV14; clone_size: few; cdr3_aa: CASSQGGAPDTQYF; cdr3_nt: TGTGCCAGCAGCCAAGGCGGAGCCCCCGATACGCAGTATTTT
d_call: TRBD2; j_call: TRBJ2-1; v_call: TRBV10-3; clone_size: few; cdr3_aa: CAITSGRDSYNEQFF; cdr3_nt: TGTGCCATCACCAGCGGGAGGGACTCCTACAATGAGCAGTTCTTC
d_call: TRBD2; j_call: TRBJ2-1; v_call: TRBV10-3; clone_size: -; cdr3_aa: CAIGFGTSANNEQFF; cdr3_nt: TGTGCCATCGGGTTCGGGACTAGCGCAAACAATGAGCAGTTCTTC
d_call: -; j_call: TRBJ1-2; v_call: TRBV21-1; clone_size: many; cdr3_aa: CASSNSGAAPSYGYTF; cdr3_nt: TGTGCCAGCAGCAATTCTGGGGCAGCTCCTTCCTATGGCTACACCTTC
d_call: -; j_call: TRBJ1-4; v_call: TRBV6-1; clone_size: few; cdr3_aa: CASDPAEANEKLFF; cdr3_nt: TGTGCCAGCGATCCCGCGGAGGCTAATGAAAAACTGTTTTTT
d_call: -; j_call: TRBJ2-3; v_call: TRBV7-2; clone_size: -; cdr3_aa: CASRDTDTQYF; cdr3_nt: TGTGCCAGCAGAGATACAGATACGCAGTATTTT
d_call: TRBD2; j_call: TRBJ2-1; v_call: TRBV20-1; clone_size: few; cdr3_aa: CSASGASGSLVNEQFF; cdr3_nt: TGCAGTGCGTCCGGGGCTAGCGGGAGTTTGGTGAATGAGCAGTTCTTC
d_call: TRBD1; j_call: TRBJ2-7; v_call: TRBV28; clone_size: few; cdr3_aa: CASSDRVYEQYF; cdr3_nt: TGTGCCAGCAGTGACAGGGTCTACGAGCAGTACTTC
d_call: TRBD2; j_call: TRBJ2-2; v_call: TRBV6-1; clone_size: few; cdr3_aa: CASRTGTSSTGELFF; cdr3_nt: TGTGCCAGCAGGACCGGGACTAGCAGCACCGGGGAGCTGTTTTTT
d_call: TRBD1; j_call: TRBJ2-3; v_call: TRBV6-2/TRBV6-3; clone_size: -; cdr3_aa: CASSQQGIGTDTQYF; cdr3_nt: TGTGCCAGCAGCCAACAGGGGATTGGGACAGATACGCAGTATTTT
d_call: -; j_call: TRBJ2-7; v_call: TRBV5-6; clone_size: many; cdr3_aa: CASSSSSYEQYF; cdr3_nt: TGTGCCAGCAGCTCGAGCTCCTACGAGCAGTACTTC
d_call: -; j_call: TRBJ2-1; v_call: TRBV15; clone_size: -; cdr3_aa: CATSRDRGQFF; cdr3_nt: TGTGCCACCAGCAGAGACAGGGGGCAGTTCTTC
d_call: -; j_call: TRBJ1-1; v_call: TRBV20-1; clone_size: -; cdr3_aa: CSAPNADREAFF; cdr3_nt: TGCAGCGCTCCTAACGCAGACCGTGAAGCTTTCTTT
d_call: -; j_call: TRBJ2-7; v_call: TRBV13; clone_size: -; cdr3_aa: CASSLGPGGDYEQYF; cdr3_nt: TGTGCCAGCAGCCTAGGGCCCGGGGGTGACTACGAGCAGTACTTC
d_call: -; j_call: TRBJ1-1; v_call: TRBV7-9; clone_size: many; cdr3_aa: CASSLQGSREAFF; cdr3_nt: TGTGCCAGCAGCTTACAAGGGTCTCGAGAAGCTTTCTTT
d_call: -; j_call: TRBJ1-1; v_call: TRBV25-1; clone_size: -; cdr3_aa: CASSARSQRNTEAFF; cdr3_nt: TGTGCCAGCAGTGCCCGGAGCCAAAGAAACACTGAAGCTTTCTTT
d_call: TRBD1; j_call: TRBJ2-1; v_call: TRBV9; clone_size: -; cdr3_aa: CASSADREGGEQFF; cdr3_nt: TGTGCCAGCAGCGCGGACAGGGAAGGGGGTGAGCAGTTCTTC
d_call: -; j_call: TRBJ2-5; v_call: TRBV12-3/TRBV12-4; clone_size: few; cdr3_aa: CASTRGVETQYF; cdr3_nt: TGTGCCAGCACCAGAGGGGTCGAGACCCAGTACTTC
d_call: TRBD2; j_call: TRBJ2-1; v_call: TRBV20-1; clone_size: few; cdr3_aa: CSAETSGRGNEQFF; cdr3_nt: TGCAGTGCTGAGACTAGCGGGAGGGGCAATGAGCAGTTCTTC
d_call: TRBD2; j_call: TRBJ2-3; v_call: TRBV7-2; clone_size: few; cdr3_aa: CASRWTSGKNTQYF; cdr3_nt: TGTGCCAGCAGGTGGACTAGCGGGAAGAATACGCAGTATTTT
d_call: -; j_call: TRBJ2-5; v_call: TRBV7-3; clone_size: -; cdr3_aa: CASSSTEGPWTARISETQYF; cdr3_nt: TGTGCCAGCAGCTCCACAGAAGGACCCTGGACAGCTCGAATTTCGGAGACCCAGTACTTC
d_call: -; j_call: TRBJ2-1; v_call: TRBV7-2; clone_size: few; cdr3_aa: CASSLSLVSSYNEQFF; cdr3_nt: TGTGCCAGCAGCTTATCTCTTGTGAGCTCCTACAATGAGCAGTTCTTC
d_call: -; j_call: TRBJ1-2; v_call: TRBV6-1; clone_size: -; cdr3_aa: CASSEPHIYGYTF; cdr3_nt: TGTGCCAGCAGTGAACCCCACATCTATGGCTACACCTTC
d_call: -; j_call: TRBJ2-1; v_call: TRBV18; clone_size: -; cdr3_aa: CASSPRLSEGQFF; cdr3_nt: TGTGCCAGCTCACCACGCCTTTCTGAGGGGCAGTTCTTC
d_call: -; j_call: TRBJ2-7; v_call: TRBV13; clone_size: many; cdr3_aa: CASSRSLMGYYEQYF; cdr3_nt: TGTGCCAGCAGCCGAAGTTTGATGGGCTACTACGAGCAGTACTTC
d_call: -; j_call: TRBJ1-2; v_call: TRBV28; clone_size: many; cdr3_aa: CASSQEGIRVRGYTF; cdr3_nt: TGTGCCAGCAGCCAAGAGGGGATCAGGGTGCGGGGCTACACCTTC
d_call: -; j_call: TRBJ1-5; v_call: TRBV7-8; clone_size: few; cdr3_aa: CASSTSGLSNQPQHF; cdr3_nt: TGTGCCAGCAGCACTAGTGGGTTGAGCAATCAGCCCCAGCATTTT
d_call: -; j_call: TRBJ1-1; v_call: TRBV7-2; clone_size: -; cdr3_aa: CASSLGPDTEAFF; cdr3_nt: TGTGCCAGCAGCTTAGGGCCGGACACTGAAGCTTTCTTT
d_call: -; j_call: TRBJ2-3; v_call: TRBV11-2; clone_size: -; cdr3_aa: CASSYGLVGVSDTQYF; cdr3_nt: TGTGCCAGCAGCTACGGGCTGGTAGGGGTTTCAGATACGCAGTATTTT
d_call: -; j_call: TRBJ1-2; v_call: TRBV5-4; clone_size: -; cdr3_aa: CASIARDDIVRGYTF; cdr3_nt: TGTGCCAGCATCGCCCGGGACGATATTGTGAGAGGCTACACCTTC
d_call: TRBD1; j_call: TRBJ1-5; v_call: TRBV28; clone_size: few; cdr3_aa: CASGTADHQPQHF; cdr3_nt: TGTGCCAGCGGGACAGCCGACCATCAGCCCCAGCATTTT
d_call: -; j_call: TRBJ2-2; v_call: TRBV7-2; clone_size: -; cdr3_aa: CASSPRGVVPGELFF; cdr3_nt: TGTGCCAGCAGCCCTAGGGGAGTGGTACCCGGGGAGCTGTTTTTT
d_call: -; j_call: TRBJ1-2; v_call: TRBV28; clone_size: many; cdr3_aa: CASSLSGPYGYTF; cdr3_nt: TGTGCCAGCAGTTTATCCGGGCCCTATGGCTACACCTTC
d_call: -; j_call: TRBJ1-2; v_call: TRBV9; clone_size: few; cdr3_aa: CASSVEGNYGYTF; cdr3_nt: TGTGCCAGCAGCGTCGAGGGTAACTATGGCTACACCTTC
d_call: TRBD1; j_call: TRBJ2-6; v_call: TRBV27; clone_size: -; cdr3_aa: CASSLDRGLSGANVLTF; cdr3_nt: TGTGCCAGCAGCCTGGACAGGGGACTCTCTGGGGCCAACGTCCTGACTTTC
d_call: TRBD2; j_call: TRBJ2-1; v_call: TRBV5-1; clone_size: few; cdr3_aa: CASSSLTSGSTNEQFF; cdr3_nt: TGCGCCAGCAGCTCCCTGACTAGCGGGAGTACGAATGAGCAGTTCTTC
d_call: TRBD1; j_call: TRBJ1-1; v_call: TRBV6-2/TRBV6-3; clone_size: few; cdr3_aa: CASSLGIIRTGGFTEAFF; cdr3_nt: TGTGCCAGCAGTTTGGGGATTATAAGGACAGGGGGCTTTACTGAAGCTTTCTTT
d_call: -; j_call: TRBJ1-2; v_call: TRBV29-1; clone_size: few; cdr3_aa: CSVEDRGVGTGGNYGYTF; cdr3_nt: TGCAGCGTTGAAGATCGGGGGGTGGGGACCGGGGGTAACTATGGCTACACCTTC
d_call: TRBD1; j_call: TRBJ2-3; v_call: TRBV24-1; clone_size: few; cdr3_aa: CATSDNRQGVLTDTQYF; cdr3_nt: TGTGCCACCAGTGACAACCGACAGGGGGTTCTCACAGATACGCAGTATTTT
d_call: -; j_call: TRBJ2-1; v_call: TRBV2; clone_size: many; cdr3_aa: CASNRLGSYNEQFF; cdr3_nt: TGTGCCAGCAACCGACTCGGCTCCTACAATGAGCAGTTCTTC
d_call: -; j_call: TRBJ1-2; v_call: TRBV5-5; clone_size: few; cdr3_aa: CASSPFWGVGYTF; cdr3_nt: TGTGCCAGCAGCCCGTTCTGGGGGGTTGGCTACACCTTC
d_call: -; j_call: TRBJ2-7; v_call: TRBV20-1; clone_size: many; cdr3_aa: CSAIRDDYEQYF; cdr3_nt: TGCAGTGCTATCCGGGACGACTACGAGCAGTACTTC
d_call: -; j_call: TRBJ2-3; v_call: TRBV5-1; clone_size: -; cdr3_aa: CASSLVNLLGEDTQYF; cdr3_nt: TGCGCCAGCAGCTTGGTCAATCTTCTGGGTGAGGATACGCAGTATTTT
d_call: -; j_call: TRBJ2-3; v_call: TRBV29-1; clone_size: few; cdr3_aa: CSVEMGDTQYF; cdr3_nt: TGCAGCGTCGAGATGGGGGATACGCAGTATTTT
d_call: TRBD1; j_call: TRBJ2-7; v_call: TRBV29-1; clone_size: -; cdr3_aa: CSVEDRDRGYEQYF; cdr3_nt: TGCAGCGTTGAGGATAGGGACAGGGGGTACGAGCAGTACTTC
d_call: -; j_call: TRBJ1-2; v_call: TRBV4-3; clone_size: -; cdr3_aa: CASSQDRTRGYTF; cdr3_nt: TGCGCCAGCAGCCAAGATCGCACAAGGGGCTACACCTTC
d_call: -; j_call: TRBJ2-3; v_call: TRBV7-9; clone_size: -; cdr3_aa: CASSPRASASTDTQYF; cdr3_nt: TGTGCCAGCAGCCCCCGGGCTAGCGCGAGCACAGATACGCAGTATTTT
d_call: TRBD1; j_call: TRBJ2-7; v_call: TRBV5-6; clone_size: -; cdr3_aa: CASSSWTGSYEQYF; cdr3_nt: TGTGCCAGCAGCTCCTGGACAGGGTCCTACGAGCAGTACTTC
d_call: TRBD1; j_call: TRBJ2-1; v_call: TRBV5-4; clone_size: few; cdr3_aa: CASSRQGAKNEQFF; cdr3_nt: TGTGCCAGCAGCAGGCAGGGGGCCAAAAATGAGCAGTTCTTC
d_call: -; j_call: TRBJ2-2; v_call: TRBV19; clone_size: -; cdr3_aa: CASTKQGSGTGELFF; cdr3_nt: TGTGCCAGTACCAAACAGGGTTCGGGCACCGGGGAGCTGTTTTTT
d_call: -; j_call: TRBJ2-1; v_call: TRBV6-2/TRBV6-3; clone_size: few; cdr3_aa: CASSSSSYNEQFF; cdr3_nt: TGTGCCAGTTCGTCGAGCTCCTACAATGAGCAGTTCTTC
d_call: -; j_call: TRBJ1-4; v_call: TRBV10-3; clone_size: -; cdr3_aa: CAISDWGKGLFF; cdr3_nt: TGTGCCATCAGTGACTGGGGGAAGGGACTGTTTTTT
d_call: TRBD1; j_call: TRBJ1-5; v_call: TRBV6-2/TRBV6-3; clone_size: -; cdr3_aa: CASSSRGTGGGQPQHF; cdr3_nt: TGTGCCAGCAGCTCCAGGGGGACAGGGGGCGGCCAGCCCCAGCATTTT
d_call: TRBD2; j_call: TRBJ2-1; v_call: TRBV24-1; clone_size: -; cdr3_aa: CATSDRTSGRARDEQFF; cdr3_nt: TGTGCCACCAGTGACCGGACTAGCGGGAGGGCCAGGGATGAGCAGTTCTTC